This T cell receptor beta chain originates from a study of T cell clones after liver transplantation. On the study more broadly: A pre-transplant mixed lymphocyte reaction with TCRbeta sequencing defined graft-donor-reactive clones followed in post-transplant blood. Graft-donor-reactive sequences were compared with third-party-reactive TCRbeta sequences from pre-transplant mixed lymphocyte reactions.

Produced via immunoSEQ multiplex PCR; TCRdb's table is partial and in-frame only. The sample holds some 9,400 clones; 75% to 80% are singletons and the top ten take about 18%. V dropped 6 bases and J dropped 4 bases, with 18 bases sitting between them. The V gene's germline CDR1 is SNHLY and CDR2 FYNNEI. CDR3 size: 15 residues. This sequence joins TRBV2 and TRBJ1-2; unclear D gene. This sample comprised CD8+ T cells from blood, obtained before liver transplant. The receptor was derived from a human donor who received a liver transplant. The CDR3 loop is CASRADRYPIYGYTF. In nucleotides, the CDR3 is TGTGCCAGCAGAGCTGACCGCTATCCAATCTATGGCTACACCTTC.